This T cell receptor beta chain was obtained from a study of shared clonotypes between healthy human individuals. Study information: Aged 18 to 49, the donors were a couple of women and a few men. CD8 memory received one plate per donor, CD8 naive two, CD4 memory three and CD4 naive three.

Produced via immunoSEQ multiplex PCR; TCRdb's table is partial and in-frame only. Of around 1,000,000 clones listed, about 80% are singletons. Trimming removed 6 bases from V and 0 bases from J; junction bases left unmatched: 7. Germline lookup yields CDR1 MDHEN and CDR2 SYDVKM. The CDR3 runs to 15 residues. The TCR sequence derives from a man between 18 and 35 years old in good health. Some clones in this sample may be carry-over from other donors' samples. The chain is built from TRBV28 and TRBJ1-1; 7 bases match TRBD1. Specimen: memory CD4+ T cells from PBMCs. Subset described: CD45RA-negative fraction. The CDR3 sequence is CASSPLTGMNTEAFF. The CDR3 DNA follows: TGTGCCAGCAGCCCTCTGACAGGGATGAACACTGAAGCTTTCTTT.